This passage covers 26 T cell receptor beta chains from one sample sequenced in a study of blood T cell repertoires in COVID-19. Data came from immunoSEQ multiplex PCR; TCRdb stores just in-frame clones and leaves some out. The table shows 200,000 to 300,000 clones, with 84% occurring only once. The sample consisted of peripheral blood. These receptors were taken from a woman in her forties who had recovered from COVID-19.

The rearrangement links TRBV20-1 to TRBJ1-2, with D perhaps TRBD1 (5 bases). CDR3 size: 15 residues. Trimming cost V 3 bases and J 5 bases, with 19 bases left between them. CDR1 is DFQATT and CDR2 is SNEGSKA in the germline V gene (reference sequence). Written as DNA, the CDR3 is TGCAGTGCTAGTTCGCGAGACAGTCTCCCGTATGGCTACACCTTC. It specifies CSASSRDSLPYGYTF.

Here the CDR3 DNA reads TGTGCCAGCAGTGGGACAGGGGGAGACAAAGCTTTCTTT. Its translation is CASSGTGGDKAFF. The V call is TRBV7-9, the J call TRBJ1-1, with 11 nucleotides matching TRBD1. V was clipped by 6 bases and J by 9 bases; unmatched bases: 6. Germline CDR1 SEHNR, CDR2 FQNEAQ (reference sequence). The length of the CDR3 is 13 residues.

The V call is TRBV27, the J call TRBJ1-1, with a weak D call TRBD1 (5 bases). Germline CDR1 and CDR2: MNHEY and SMNVEV (reference sequence). The CDR3 sequence is 13 residues long. Trimming took 6 bases from V and 1 from J, leaving 9 bases between them. CDR3: CASRFTGNTEAFF. CDR3 bases: TGTGCCAGCAGATTTACAGGGAACACTGAAGCTTTCTTT.

The CDR3 DNA sequence: TGTGCCAGCAGCAAAGCGCTCCCCTTCCGGACCTTC. Translating it yields CASSKALPFRTF. J is TRBJ1-2 and V is TRBV21-1. TRBV21-1 represents a pseudogene. This CDR3 is built from 12 residues.

The V call is TRBV7-8, the J call TRBJ1-2; D ambiguous. V dropped 5 bases and J dropped 2 bases, with 12 bases sitting between them. Germline loops: CDR1 SGHVS, CDR2 FQNEAQ. The CDR3 loop spans 14 amino acids. The CDR3 sequence: CASSPPGRNYGYTF. The CDR3 DNA follows: TGTGCCAGCAGCCCCCCTGGCAGGAACTATGGCTACACCTTC.

The chain recombines TRBV4-1 with TRBJ2-7; D unclear. Trimming stripped 3 bases from V and 1 base from J, with 13 bases between. CDR1 MGHRA and CDR2 YSYEKL come from the germline V gene. The CDR3 length is 15 residues. CDR3 sequence (DNA): TGCGCCAGCAGCCACGTTTCCGGGTCGTCCTACGAGCAGTACTTC. Translation: CASSHVSGSSYEQYF.

The V and J genes are TRBV14 and TRBJ2-1; D is possibly TRBD2 (6 bases). V dropped 3 bases and J dropped 10 bases, with 28 bases sitting between them. This CDR3 is 18 amino acids long. The V gene's germline CDR1 is SGHDN and CDR2 FVKESK. The CDR3 bases are TGTGCCAGCAGCCAGCCTGGTTCCAGCGGGCTACGCGGCGAGGAGCAGTTCTTC. This translates into CASSQPGSSGLRGEEQFF.

As to this clone: A read error may explain this, as a much larger clone is one base away. This chain connects TRBV12-3 or TRBV12-4 to TRBJ1-1, with D possibly TRBD1 on 5 matching bases. V gave up 6 bases and J gave up 1 base, with 9 bases separating them. The CDR3 length is 13 residues. CDR3 sequence reads: CASSSTGNTEAFF. The CDR3 DNA sequence: TGTGCCAGCAGCTCTACAGGGAACACTGAAGCTTTCTTT.

V gene TRBV7-9 combines with J gene TRBJ1-6; 7 nucleotides agree with TRBD1. V was clipped by 0 bases and J by 5 bases; unmatched bases: 7. The CDR3 contains 17 residues. The germline V gene encodes CDR1 SEHNR and CDR2 FQNEAQ (reference sequence). This CDR3 is CASSLAGDRVNNSPLHF. The DNA of the CDR3 is TGTGCCAGCAGCTTAGCCGGAGACAGGGTGAATAATTCACCCCTCCACTTT.

The gene calls are TRBV4-1 and TRBJ2-3, with D possibly matching TRBD1 (6 bases). The V and J ends lost 1 base and 0 bases respectively, with 8 bases between them. The CDR3 loop spans 15 amino acids. Germline loops: CDR1 MGHRA, CDR2 YSYEKL. CDR3 sequence: CASSQGTASTDTQYF. The CDR3 DNA sequence: TGCGCCAGCAGCCAAGGGACAGCTAGCACAGATACGCAGTATTTT.

The chain combines TRBV19 with TRBJ1-6; no reliable D call. The CDR3 totals 14 residues. V lost 5 bases, J lost 9 bases, and 14 bases lay in between. Germline V gene lookup returns CDR1 LNHDA and CDR2 SQIVND (reference sequence). CDR3 residues: CASSQDWVGSPLHF. For the CDR3, the DNA is TGTGCCAGTAGTCAGGACTGGGTGGGTTCACCCCTCCACTTT.

The chain carries TRBV5-1 and TRBJ2-5; 11 bases map to TRBD1. CDR1 is SGHRS, CDR2 YFSETQ, per germline. J gave up 4 bases and V 6 bases, and 5 bases lay outside the gene matches. The CDR3 runs to 14 residues. The CDR3 here is CASIAGTGGETQYF. CDR3 nucleotides: TGCGCCAGCATCGCGGGGACAGGGGGAGAGACCCAGTACTTC.

The rearrangement uses TRBV21-1 and TRBJ1-2. TRBV21-1 is classified as a pseudogene. There are 12 residues in the CDR3. CDR3 loop: CASSKDLYGYTF. The CDR3 nucleotides read TGTGCCAGCAGCAAAGACTTGTATGGCTACACCTTC.

The chain uses TRBV6-5 and TRBJ1-6; no clear D gene. Germline V lookup: CDR1 MNHEY, CDR2 SVGAGI. This CDR3 has 15 amino acids. V lost 8 bases and J lost 0, with 11 bases in between. The CDR3 spells CASSLGSSYNSPLHF. The CDR3 DNA reads TGTGCCAGCTCGTTAGGGAGCTCCTATAATTCACCCCTCCACTTT.

This clone was seen more than once but under ten times. The gene calls are TRBV7-9 and TRBJ2-7, with TRBD1 identical over 10 bases. Germline trimming cut 1 base from V and 4 bases from J; bases unmatched to any gene: 1. From germline, CDR1 is SEHNR and CDR2 FQNEAQ (reference sequence). This CDR3 is 14 amino acids long. The CDR3 nucleotides read TGTGCCAGCAGCTTAGAGGGACAGGGGTACGAGCAGTACTTC. Translation: CASSLEGQGYEQYF. Together with reference TRBV7-9 and TRBJ2-7, the CDR3 gives the full variable domain: DTGVSQNPRHKITKRGQNVTFRCDPISEHNRLYWYRQTLGQGPEFLTYFQNEAQLEKSRLLSDRFSAERPKGSFSTLEIQRTEQGDSAMYLCASSLEGQGYEQYFGPGTRLTVT.

The chain links TRBV9 to TRBJ1-1; weak D call: TRBD1 (6 bases). The CDR3 extends over 13 amino acids. The germline CDR1 and CDR2 sequences are SGDLS and YYNGEE. Trimming left V 4 bases short and J 3 bases short, with 10 bases between. CDR3 bases: TGTGCCAGCAGCTCCCGGACAGACACTGAAGCTTTCTTT. Its translation is CASSSRTDTEAFF.

This clone occurred once. The gene calls are TRBV5-1 and TRBJ2-7; D remains unclear. Trimming left V 5 bases short and J 0 bases short, with 9 bases between. This CDR3 contains 13 residues. Germline V gene lookup returns CDR1 SGHRS and CDR2 YFSETQ. Here the CDR3 reads CASSSSGSYEQYF. The CDR3 DNA reads as TGCGCCAGCAGTAGCTCCGGCTCCTACGAGCAGTACTTC.

This clone appeared once. The chain carries TRBV5-4 and TRBJ1-2; D gene uncertain. Germline values: CDR1 SGHNT, CDR2 YYREEE (reference sequence). This CDR3 comprises 13 residues. Trimming removed 4 bases at V and 5 bases at J, with 12 bases between. CDR3 bases: TGTGCCAGCAGCGAGGAGTCAGCGTATGGCTACACCTTC. It specifies CASSEESAYGYTF.

The chain combines TRBV5-1 with TRBJ2-7; TRBD1 matches 8 bases. The V gene end was trimmed by 4 bases and the J gene end by 1 base; junction bases not matched to a gene: 7. CDR1 and CDR2 (germline): SGHRS, YFSETQ. CDR3 length: 15 amino acids. The CDR3 DNA follows: TGCGCCAGCAGCGACTGGGACAGGACTTCCTACGAGCAGTACTTC. Its protein is CASSDWDRTSYEQYF. The complete variable domain, with remaining parts taken from reference TRBV5-1 and TRBJ2-7, reads KAGVTQTPRYLIKTRGQQVTLSCSPISGHRSVSWYQQTPGQGLQFLFEYFSETQRNKGNFPGRFSGRQFSNSRSEMNVSTLELGDSALYLCASSDWDRTSYEQYFGPGTRLTVT.

This clone came up once. The chain links TRBV3-1 (or the pseudogene TRBV3-2) to TRBJ1-6; the D gene is possibly TRBD1 (5 bases). Germline values: CDR1 LGHDT, CDR2 YNNKEL (reference sequence). The CDR3 totals 17 residues. The ends were cut back, 0 bases at V and 6 bases at J, with 15 bases in the middle. The CDR3 region is CASSQDRVRGANSPLHF. The DNA for the CDR3 is TGTGCCAGCAGCCAAGATAGAGTAAGGGGTGCTAATTCACCCCTCCACTTT.

The chain has TRBV7-3 and TRBJ2-7; TRBD2 might be the D (6 bases). The germline CDR1 and CDR2 sequences are SGHTA and FQGTGA. Deletions cut 3 bases from V and 1 base from J, with 13 bases between. This CDR3 has 15 amino acids. For the CDR3, the DNA is TGTGCCAGCAGCTTTCGGGAGAGCTCTTCCTACGAGCAGTACTTC. Residues: CASSFRESSSYEQYF.

The chain carries TRBV13 and TRBJ1-1; D gene unclear. Per the germline V gene, CDR1 is PRHDT and CDR2 is FYEKMQ (reference sequence). The V and J ends lost 6 bases and 1 base respectively, with 9 bases between them. CDR3 length: 13 amino acids. CDR3 sequence reads: CASSIRENTEAFF. CDR3 in DNA: TGTGCCAGCAGTATCCGGGAGAACACTGAAGCTTTCTTT.

V usage is TRBV19 and J usage is TRBJ2-7, with D tentatively TRBD2 (5 bases). Germline CDR1 and CDR2: LNHDA and SQIVND (reference sequence). V was shortened by 6 bases and J by 3 bases, with 12 bases between the two germline ends. This CDR3 region has 13 residues. The chain's CDR3 is CASRRANSYEQYF. The CDR3 DNA is TGTGCCAGTAGGCGGGCGAATAGCTACGAGCAGTACTTC.

This sequence joins TRBV29-1 and TRBJ2-1, with TRBD1 matching 11 bases. Germline values: CDR1 SQVTM, CDR2 ANQGSEA. The junction had 13 bases not matched to a gene; V was cut back by 7 bases and J by 2 bases. This CDR3 is 17 amino acids long. CDR3 in amino acids: CSAAGTGGFGAYNEQFF. For the CDR3, the DNA is TGCAGCGCCGCCGGGACAGGGGGTTTCGGCGCCTACAATGAGCAGTTCTTC.

The chain combines TRBV27 with TRBJ2-2; 10 positions match TRBD1. CDR1 is MNHEY, CDR2 SMNVEV, per germline (reference sequence). CDR3 size: 15 residues. After removal of 7 bases from V and 0 bases from J, the junction contained 2 bases not matched to a gene. CDR3 DNA: TGTGCCAGCAACGGACAGGGGGCGAACACCGGGGAGCTGTTTTTT. Protein sequence: CASNGQGANTGELFF.

The chain is built from TRBV7-8 and TRBJ2-2; 11 nucleotides line up with TRBD2. Germline CDR1 is SGHVS and CDR2 is FQNEAQ. V lost 4 bases and J lost 0; bases outside the gene matches: 7. This CDR3 contains 18 residues. CDR3 DNA: TGTGCCAGCAGCTCCCGGAGTAGCGGGGGGGCGAACACCGGGGAGCTGTTTTTT. This codes for CASSSRSSGGANTGELFF.